This T cell receptor (beta chain) was sequenced during a study of T cells in Graves' hyperthyroidism and ophthalmopathy. This clonotype was seen at least ten times. Sampled blood dates from first hyperthyroidism diagnosis, and it precedes any ophthalmopathy symptoms. The investigators amplified TCR beta CDR3 regions from RNA transcripts. The HTBI primer set was used in a first-round RT-PCR of the TCR CDR3. TCRdb reanalysed the multiplex PCR reads using MiXCR and keeps one entry per CDR3 protein. This sample carries 250,000 to 300,000 distinct CDR3 sequences, about 15% of them seen once, and the ten largest clones take roughly 31%. Trimming took 11 bases from V and 4 from J; bases not matched to a gene: 11. In germline, CDR1 is ENHRY, CDR2 SYGVKD. CDR3 length equals 14 residues.

Specimen: blood. The source of this sequence is a woman between 45 and 60 years old with Graves' hyperthyroidism that later progressed to Graves' ophthalmopathy. The J gene is TRBJ2-3, the V gene TRBV10-3, with 8 bases aligning to TRBD1. CDR3 coding DNA: TGTGCCGTCCGACAGGGGTCAGGTGCAGATACGCAGTATTTT. It translates to CAVRQGSGADTQYF.